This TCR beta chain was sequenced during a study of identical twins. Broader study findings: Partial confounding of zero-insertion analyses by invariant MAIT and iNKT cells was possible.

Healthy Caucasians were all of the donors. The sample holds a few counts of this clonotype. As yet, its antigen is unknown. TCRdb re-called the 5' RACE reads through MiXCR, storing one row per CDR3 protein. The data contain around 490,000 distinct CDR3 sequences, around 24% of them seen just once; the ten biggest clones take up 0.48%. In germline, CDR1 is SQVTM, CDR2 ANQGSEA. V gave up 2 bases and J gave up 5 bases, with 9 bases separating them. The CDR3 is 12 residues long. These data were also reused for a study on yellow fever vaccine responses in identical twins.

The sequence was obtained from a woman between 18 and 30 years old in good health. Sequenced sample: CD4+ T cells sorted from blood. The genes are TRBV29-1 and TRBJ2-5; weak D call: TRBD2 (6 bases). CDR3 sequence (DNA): TGCAGCGTTGAACTAGCGTGGGAGACCCAGTACTTC. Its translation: CSVELAWETQYF.